The 29 T cell receptor beta chains reported below all come from one sample, sequenced in a study of T cells in Graves' hyperthyroidism and ophthalmopathy. Amplification of TCR beta CDR3 regions used RNA as the template. A set of HTBI primers served as the primers for a first-round RT-PCR of the TCR CDR3. TCRdb recomputed calls from the multiplex PCR reads with MiXCR, one row per CDR3 protein. The profile shows under 750,000 distinct CDR3 sequences, approximately 18% of them singletons. Sequenced sample: blood. These receptors all stem from a woman between 50 and 59 years old with Graves' hyperthyroidism that later progressed to Graves' ophthalmopathy.

This chain joins TRBV20-1 and TRBJ1-4; D unresolved. CDR3 length: 14 residues. With 2 bases removed from V and 8 bases from J, the gap between germline ends came to 15 bases. The germline V gene has CDR1 DFQATT and CDR2 SNEGSKA (reference sequence). The CDR3 reads CSARIRGSREKLFF. CDR3 coding DNA: TGCAGTGCTAGAATTCGTGGTTCACGGGAAAAACTGTTTTTT.

This clonotype was counted ten times or more. The rearrangement links TRBV7-2 to TRBJ2-7; 8 nucleotides line up with TRBD1. The CDR3 runs 13 residues. The trim removed 4 bases at V and 7 bases at J, leaving 6 bases unmatched. CDR1 and CDR2 (germline): SGHTA, FQGNSA. DNA for the CDR3: TGTGCCAGCAGCTCTCGGACAGGGAGGGAGCAGTACTTC. Protein product: CASSSRTGREQYF.

The J gene is TRBJ2-1, the V gene TRBV6-1, with 7 bases fitting TRBD2. CDR1 is MNHNS and CDR2 is SASEGT in the germline V gene. The CDR3 length is 15 residues. V shed 2 bases and J 3 bases; nucleotides not matched to a gene: 4. CDR3 nucleotides: TGTGCCAGCAGTGAATGGGGGGGTGACTACAATGAGCAGTTCTTC. Translation: CASSEWGGDYNEQFF.

As DNA, the CDR3 is TGCAGTGCTACGGGGGGCCTAAGCTACGAGCAGTACTTC. Translated, it gives CSATGGLSYEQYF. The chain couples TRBV20-1 to TRBJ2-7, with D possibly matching TRBD2 (7 bases). Germline-derived CDR1 and CDR2 are DFQATT and SNEGSKA (reference sequence). The V and J ends lost 4 bases and 3 bases respectively, with 13 bases between them. The CDR3 runs to 13 residues.

This clonotype was found a few times. V usage is TRBV6-1 and J usage is TRBJ2-3; D may be TRBD1 or TRBD2 (5 bases each). The germline gives CDR1 MNHNS, CDR2 SASEGT. Trimming cost V 6 bases and J 1 base, with 17 bases left between them. The CDR3 extends over 16 amino acids. Written as DNA, the CDR3 is TGTGCCAGCAGACTCGGGACCGAGGTCGGCACAGATACGCAGTATTTT. Its translation: CASRLGTEVGTDTQYF.

This clonotype has a count of ten or more. The chain recombines TRBV3-1 with TRBJ2-3; unclear D gene. Germline-derived CDR1 and CDR2 are LGHDT and YNNKEL (reference sequence). The CDR3 is 14 residues long. V was trimmed by 1 base and J by 6 bases, leaving 11 bases between them. The CDR3 nucleotides are TGTGCCAGCAGCCAAGGTCGTTTGGGTGATACGCAGTATTTT. As protein: CASSQGRLGDTQYF.

The chain carries TRBV6-5 and TRBJ1-2; 7 bases agree with TRBD1. Germline CDR1 is MNHEY and CDR2 is SVGAGI. V dropped 2 bases and J dropped 3; count of bases not matched to a gene: 0. The CDR3 is made up of 13 amino acids. As DNA, the CDR3 is TGTGCCAGCAGTTACGACAGGGACTATGGCTACACCTTC. Its translation is CASSYDRDYGYTF.

The chain couples TRBV28 to TRBJ2-4; D not resolved. CDR1 is MDHEN, CDR2 SYDVKM, per germline. V gave up 5 bases and J gave up 0 bases, with 14 bases separating them. CDR3 size: 16 residues. In DNA form, the CDR3 reads TGTGCCAGCAGTCCCCGACACTTGCTAGCCAAAAACATTCAGTACTTC. This gives the protein CASSPRHLLAKNIQYF.

The chain links TRBV2 to TRBJ2-7; 9 nucleotides agree with TRBD2. CDR3 length equals 14 residues. Per the germline V gene, CDR1 is SNHLY and CDR2 is FYNNEI. Losses at the gene ends were 7 bases for V and 0 bases for J; bases not matched to a gene: 4. CDR3 in amino acids: CASTLAGSSYEQYF. The CDR3 nucleotides read TGTGCCAGCACCCTAGCGGGGAGCTCCTACGAGCAGTACTTC.

In its sample, this clonotype was seen many times. The rearrangement links TRBV7-2 to TRBJ2-1; D is perhaps TRBD1 (6 bases). Trimming removed 6 bases from V and 6 bases from J, with 18 bases in between. Looked up from germline, CDR1 is SGHTA and CDR2 is FQGNSA. There are 15 residues in the CDR3. CDR3 DNA sequence: TGTGCCAGCAGTCCAGACAGGCCTTCTCGCAATGAGCAGTTCTTC. Its protein is CASSPDRPSRNEQFF.

Only one count was recorded for this clonotype. This rearrangement joins TRBV29-1 to TRBJ2-3; TRBD2 matches 10 bases. With V trimmed by 4 bases and J by 2 bases, 3 bases remained unmatched. Germline V CDR1 and CDR2: SQVTM, ANQGSEA. This CDR3 is built from 14 residues. The CDR3 region is CSVAAGGPTDTQYF. Written as DNA, the CDR3 is TGCAGCGTTGCAGCGGGGGGGCCCACAGATACGCAGTATTTT.

In its sample, this clonotype was seen a few times. The genes are TRBV12-5 and TRBJ2-1; D is possibly TRBD2 (6 bases). V lost 4 bases, J lost 2 bases, and 15 bases lay in between. Per germline, CDR1 LGHNT and CDR2 FRNRAP. The CDR3 consists of 16 residues. CDR3: CASGYFDGGTYNEQFF. The CDR3 coding sequence is TGTGCTAGTGGTTATTTCGACGGGGGAACCTACAATGAGCAGTTCTTC.

This clonotype was detected ten times or more. The rearrangement joins TRBV20-1 to TRBJ2-5; D is unresolved. The CDR3 spans 17 residues. Germline loops: CDR1 DFQATT, CDR2 SNEGSKA (reference sequence). Trimming removed 3 bases from V and 1 base from J, with 21 bases in between. The CDR3 loop reads CSASRASDLAPQETQYF. As DNA, the CDR3 is TGCAGTGCTAGTAGGGCGTCGGACCTTGCACCCCAAGAGACCCAGTACTTC.

The chain employs TRBV7-9 and TRBJ2-1, with TRBD1 matching 7 bases. V lost 5 bases and J lost 0; bases outside the gene matches: 7. CDR3 size: 16 residues. Germline loops: CDR1 SEHNR, CDR2 FQNEAQ (reference sequence). The CDR3 sequence is CASSVTGASSYNEQFF. CDR3 sequence (DNA): TGTGCCAGCAGCGTAACAGGGGCCTCCTCCTACAATGAGCAGTTCTTC.

This clonotype was observed a handful of times. The chain has TRBV2 and TRBJ1-1; D not certain. Germline CDR1 and CDR2: SNHLY and FYNNEI. V was cut by 1 base and J by 2 bases, with 8 bases left in between. CDR3 length: 14 amino acids. In DNA, the CDR3 is TGTGCCAGCAGTGAAGGTGCTTTAAACACTGAAGCTTTCTTT. Translation gives CASSEGALNTEAFF.

The chain recombines TRBV5-6 with TRBJ2-1; tentatively, D is TRBD1 (5 bases). V gave up 1 base and J gave up 10 bases, with 9 bases separating them. The CDR3 loop spans 12 amino acids. The V gene's germline CDR1 is SGHDT and CDR2 YYEEEE. The CDR3, as DNA: TGTGCCAGCAGCTTGAGCCAGGGCGAGCAGTTCTTC. Amino acid sequence: CASSLSQGEQFF.

This rearrangement joins TRBV19 to TRBJ1-5; TRBD1 matches at 8 bases. CDR3 length equals 15 residues. Germline V gives CDR1 LNHDA, CDR2 SQIVND (reference sequence). The J segment lost 3 bases and the V segment lost 4 bases, leaving 5 bases of the junction unmatched. This CDR3 reads CASSTRQGTNQPQHF. CDR3 DNA sequence: TGTGCCAGTAGTACAAGACAGGGGACCAATCAGCCCCAGCATTTT.

V is TRBV20-1 and J is TRBJ2-2, with 8 bases aligning to TRBD2. The CDR3 length is 16 residues. V gave up 0 bases and J gave up 5 bases; unmatched junction bases: 8. CDR1 is DFQATT, CDR2 SNEGSKA, per germline (reference sequence). DNA for the CDR3: TGCAGTGCTAGAGATGGGGCGGGGGGCTCAACCGGGGAGCTGTTTTTT. This codes for CSARDGAGGSTGELFF.

At least ten counts were recorded for this clonotype. The chain links TRBV12-3 or TRBV12-4 to TRBJ1-6; maybe TRBD1 (6 bases). V was cut by 6 bases and J by 7 bases, with 13 bases left in between. The CDR3 runs 14 residues. The CDR3 DNA reads TGTGCCAGCAGCTATAAAGGACAGAATTCACCCCTCCACTTT. Translation gives CASSYKGQNSPLHF.

This clonotype was counted many times. The rearrangement links TRBV30 to TRBJ1-2, with D uncertain. The CDR3 consists of 12 residues. In germline, CDR1 is GTSNPN, CDR2 SVGIG (reference sequence). Trimming pared 3 bases from V and 4 bases from J, leaving 9 bases between. CDR3 region: CAWSATGYGYTF. The CDR3 DNA reads as TGTGCCTGGAGCGCGACGGGCTATGGCTACACCTTC.

The chain joins TRBV12-3 or TRBV12-4 to TRBJ2-2; D is perhaps TRBD1 (6 bases). V was pared by 5 bases and J by 8 bases, with 18 bases between. This CDR3 has 15 residues. CDR3 nucleotides: TGTGCCAGCAGTACCCGGACAGCTCCATCGGGGGAGCTGTTTTTT. Translated: CASSTRTAPSGELFF.

This clonotype was recorded at least ten times. This chain joins TRBV7-6 and TRBJ2-1; tentative D call: TRBD1 (6 bases). Trimming removed 2 bases at V and 0 bases at J, with 14 bases between. Germline lookup yields CDR1 SGHVS and CDR2 FNYEAQ. CDR3 length equals 17 residues. The CDR3 spells CASSLSVQGSSYNEQFF. CDR3 coding DNA: TGTGCCAGCAGCTTAAGTGTACAGGGATCCTCCTACAATGAGCAGTTCTTC.

There are many counts of this clonotype. The chain uses TRBV7-6 and TRBJ1-6; the match to TRBD1 covers 8 bases. The junction had 3 bases not matched to a gene; V was cut back by 5 bases and J by 6 bases. This CDR3 has 14 amino acids. In germline, CDR1 is SGHVS, CDR2 FNYEAQ. This chain's CDR3 is CASSQTGVNSPLHF. Written as DNA, the CDR3 is TGTGCCAGCAGCCAGACAGGGGTTAATTCACCCCTCCACTTT.

The V and J genes are TRBV25-1 and TRBJ1-2, with no clear D. Germline V gene data show CDR1 as MGHDK and CDR2 as SYGVNS. Trimming left V 2 bases short and J 5 bases short, with 6 bases between. This CDR3 is built from 12 residues. CDR3 protein: CASSESSYGYTF. CDR3 sequence (DNA): TGTGCCAGCAGTGAAAGTTCGTATGGCTACACCTTC.

This clonotype was seen a handful of times. The V and J genes are TRBV6-1 and TRBJ1-5; 10 nucleotides match TRBD1. The trim removed 7 bases at V and 4 bases at J, leaving 16 bases unmatched. Germline V gene data show CDR1 as MNHNS and CDR2 as SASEGT. This CDR3 is 18 amino acids long. The CDR3 sequence is CASTLNPRGTGDNQPQHF. CDR3 DNA sequence: TGTGCCAGCACTCTTAACCCTCGCGGGACAGGGGATAATCAGCCCCAGCATTTT.

This clonotype was found many times. CDR3 region: CASSRTSGNTIYF. The CDR3 DNA reads as TGTGCCAGCAGCCGTACCTCTGGAAACACCATATATTTT. The rearrangement uses TRBV11-2 and TRBJ1-3; no reliable D call. This CDR3 has 13 residues. Trimming removed 5 bases from V and 0 bases from J, with 5 bases in between. Germline CDR1 reads SGHAT; CDR2 reads FQNNGV.

The chain uses TRBV7-2 and TRBJ2-7, with D uncertain. The length of the CDR3 is 11 residues. CDR1 is SGHTA, CDR2 FQGNSA, per germline. V lost 7 bases and J lost 6, with 10 bases in between. CDR3: CASNEKSEQYF. CDR3 nucleotides: TGTGCCAGCAACGAGAAGAGCGAGCAGTACTTC.

Regarding this clonotype: Without the conserved terminal phenylalanine or tryptophan, this CDR3 likely stems from a read error. The rearrangement links TRBV7-9 to TRBJ2-2; 9 positions agree with TRBD1. The J segment lost 3 bases and the V segment lost 5 bases, leaving 7 bases of the junction unmatched. The CDR3 loop spans 16 amino acids. The V gene's germline CDR1 is SEHNR and CDR2 FQNEAQ (reference sequence). CDR3 amino acids: CASSPRTGEDTGELFL. CDR3 sequence (DNA): TGTGCCAGCAGCCCACGGACAGGGGAAGACACCGGGGAGCTGTTTTTG.

The chain is built from TRBV6-1 and TRBJ1-1; 8 nucleotides line up with TRBD1. CDR1 is MNHNS, CDR2 SASEGT, per germline. V gave up 7 bases and J gave up 5 bases; unmatched junction bases: 9. The CDR3 runs 14 residues. CDR3 sequence reads: CASTLTGDRTEAFF. The CDR3 nucleotides are TGTGCCAGCACCCTGACAGGGGATAGGACTGAAGCTTTCTTT.